Here is one T cell receptor beta chain with its context. The antigen it binds to is not known. No clone much larger than this one lies a single base away; base qualities are absent. The germline V gene sets CDR1 to MNHEY and CDR2 to SVGAGI. From the cysteine up to the phenylalanine, the CDR3 has a length of 14 residues. Only CDR3 DNA remains: 42 bases, in frame from the first base. Unmatched junction bases come to 4, with V trimmed by 3 bases and J by 4 bases. The immunoSEQ Assay, a bias-controlled multiplex PCR, was used to amplify TCRbeta CDR3 regions from genomic DNA. The paper's data handling went like this. Nucleated cell counts per sample were estimated from amplification of reference gene primers within the assay. Sequence reads were collapsed and filtered to measure the absolute abundance of every unique TCRbeta CDR3 rearrangement. For each sample, productive Simpson clonality was calculated by taking the square root of Simpson's diversity index across productive rearrangements. As stored in TCRdb, this immuneACCESS dataset retains in-frame rearrangements with V and J assigned. A fraction of the clones does not appear; measured against another copy, unresolved V genes explain less than half of the discrepancy, and the remainder lacks a known reason. D and trimming come from the DNA, and the V and J calls and clone size come from that table. Present in this sample are over 450,000 clones, 89% of which were seen just once. Over 0.7% of the sample is taken by the ten largest.

This sample was included in a study of blood T cell repertoires in COVID-19 (dated by TCRdb to the early 2020s). Regarding the research as a whole: Samples from collaborators originated in the United States, Italy and Spain and spanned both the acute and convalescent phases of COVID-19. The repertoires were made available in a free public database intended to serve as a resource for research on the immune response to SARS-CoV-2. Where HLA class I and class II types were available, the types were taken from metadata supplied by the sample provider, not from assay-based typing. The prospective study material was composed of cDNA or gDNA derived from T cells, B-cell-depleted T cells, or PBMCs. A de-identified subject ID, COVID-19 status, age in years and sex were almost always included in the sample metadata. The dataset comprised deeply sampled blood TCRbeta repertoires from subjects exposed to, actively infected with, or recovered from COVID-19. Samples were obtained from the ongoing ImmuneRACE study (first 160 participants) and from some 1,300 subjects provided by 6 global collaborators.

Overall results and qualifications from the work: Clinical and demographic metadata were provided uncurated, with the amount varying by source and participant.

One collaborating source in Seattle enrolled patients during active infection and followed them longitudinally through the course of disease. The collaborating institutions used their own protocols to collect whole blood in K2EDTA tubes. For TCRbeta analysis, collaborators shipped samples as frozen whole blood, isolated PBMCs, or DNA extracted from either of those sample types. Material for sequencing was peripheral blood. Recombination connected TRBV6-5 to TRBJ1-2; 8 bases in the middle match TRBD1. The clonotype originates from a man between 18 and 35 years old with COVID-19, enrolled during active disease. At the DNA level, the sequence is TGTGCCAGCAGTTATCGGACAGGGATCTATGGCTACACCTTC. The translation is CASSYRTGIYGYTF.